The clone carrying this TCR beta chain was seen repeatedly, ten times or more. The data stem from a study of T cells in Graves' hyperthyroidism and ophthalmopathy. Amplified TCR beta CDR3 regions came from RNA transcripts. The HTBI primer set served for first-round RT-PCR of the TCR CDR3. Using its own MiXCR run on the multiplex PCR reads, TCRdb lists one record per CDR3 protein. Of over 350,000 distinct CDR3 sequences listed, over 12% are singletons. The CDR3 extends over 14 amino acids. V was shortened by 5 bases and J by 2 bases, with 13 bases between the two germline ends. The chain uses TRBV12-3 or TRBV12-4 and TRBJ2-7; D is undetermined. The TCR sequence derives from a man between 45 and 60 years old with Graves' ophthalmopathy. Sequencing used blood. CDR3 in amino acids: CASSRSGTTYEQYF. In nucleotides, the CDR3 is TGTGCCAGCAGTAGGTCCGGAACAACCTACGAGCAGTACTTC.